This TCR beta chain came from a study of cytomegalovirus exposure and HLA in healthy donors listed by TCRdb under 2017. In terms of the full investigation: An earlier analysis of approximately 590 of the donors reported more than 250 Gb of sequence data and 117 million unique TCR beta sequences from 150 million to 200 million T cells. An early release that covered about 600 HLA-typed donors contained about 300 gigabases of sequencing data and some 87 million unique TCR sequences. Of the 300 to 500 genotyped donors, 70% to 90% were placed in the genetic ancestry cluster associated with self-reported Caucasian donors. The study aimed to test whether signatures of past pathogen exposure could be identified by cataloging public T cell receptors. The study used immunosequencing to profile the T cell repertoires of approximately 690 subjects and linked those repertoires to cytomegalovirus serostatus. In addition to the first cohort of 500 to 850 subjects, a separate validation cohort of under 150 different subjects was used. The study combined high-throughput TCR immunosequencing, statistical association of individual TCRs with disease status, and machine learning to predict cytomegalovirus infection status. A later analysis re-analyzed previously published TCR beta repertoires from about 600 donors and added high-resolution HLA genotyping to study TCR occurrence patterns. Rather than drawing on any new phenotypic data, the later analysis identified candidate immune exposures from TCR beta sequences and the way those sequences occurred across donors. In an earlier analysis of 587 of the donors, high-throughput TCR beta sequencing was used to judge whether each TCR beta V gene segment behaved as functional or pseudogenic. Donor age, sex, ethnicity and CMV serostatus were compiled alongside the repertoire data. A later genetic analysis used genome-wide SNP genotypes for about three fifths of the 666 donors, treating that subset as a discovery cohort. All discovery cohort repertoires had been generated using a single sequencing platform. HLA typing included class I and class II loci at four-digit resolution. Typing coverage differed by locus: A, B, C, DRB1 and DQB1 were typed in roughly 620-630 donors, DQA1 in about 500, DPA1 in over 600, and DPB1 in about 450. Roughly 5 DR-DQ haplotypes were treated as single units for association and clustering because of strong linkage in the cohort. Among some 400 genotyped donors of the cohort, an average of roughly 240,000 unique TCR beta nucleotide sequences were sequenced per donor, roughly a sixth of them non-productive.

The cohort comprised around 690 healthy bone marrow donors. At the time of sampling, all cohort members were nominally healthy, though unrecorded immune exposures were likely present. The donor tested CMV seronegative, placing the donor among the 350 or so seronegative members of the cohort. Every donor gave a peripheral blood sample, and the peripheral blood mononuclear cells from that sample were used for TCR beta sequencing. Genomic DNA was extracted from the blood cell samples with the Qiagen DNeasy Blood Extraction Kit. General findings and caveats noted by the study authors: In a later genetic analysis, fewer N-insertions in productive TCRs were reported among donors in an Asian-associated ancestry cluster than the approximately 710-donor mean. Presence/absence analyses assumed roughly uniform sequencing depth across donors, an assumption that may not hold. Most CMV-associated TCR beta chains appeared to be HLA-restricted in a later analysis, and the HLA associations seemed to be driven largely by CMV exposure. The classifier was reported to diagnose cytomegalovirus status with high specificity and sensitivity in both the original cohort and the validation cohort. A later analysis found that HLA-associated TCR beta chains were more clonally expanded and had lower generation probabilities than equally common non-associated chains. Linkage disequilibrium might explain the correlated functional status among segregating V segments, but an unknown experimental factor could not be ruled out. Some 16 rarely observed V segments, including chromosome 9 orphons, were excluded from the earlier analysis of almost 600 of the donors because counts were too low. In this cohort, only TCR beta chains were sequenced, and detectable features were limited by the absence of alpha or paired-chain data. Several of the top co-occurrence clusters appeared to be linked to parvovirus B19, influenza, CMV and Epstein-Barr virus, according to a later analysis. In the study, 164 TCR beta chains were listed as associated with cytomegalovirus. According to a later analysis, TCR association rates differed among HLA loci, with DRB1 alleles showing the most associated TCRs and HLA-C alleles showing the fewest. A cluster of highly shared sequence variants was judged likely to be a technical artifact of the sequencing pipeline. HLA typing was unavailable for some donors at each locus, so association tests used only the typed subset. When HLA alleles, especially DR and DQ, strongly co-occurred, attributing TCR associations to individual alleles was difficult. According to the authors, the approach could potentially be generalized to other disease states and immunological phenotypes. A further reported finding was that TCR beta sequences accurately predicted the HLA-A and HLA-B alleles for most subjects in the first cohort. Specific HLA alleles were associated with 18,000 or so TCR beta sequences at a false discovery rate of 0.05 in a later analysis. Most TCR sequences were seen in very few donors, while some public TCRs were found in many individuals. In vitro tests confirmed that a few of the cytomegalovirus-associated TCR beta chains recognize cytomegalovirus antigens. An earlier analysis of approximately 500 of the donors showed that most TCR beta V segments appeared in productive rearrangements either about 87% or about 30% of the time, which broadly matched IMGT annotations. In a later genetic analysis, a missense DCLRE1C variant was associated with V-gene and J-gene trimming of TCR beta chains, and the association was replicated in an independent cohort. For the cohort, immune exposure information was limited to CMV serostatus.

As to this clone: Which antigen it targets is not known. Within one base of it there is no much larger clone, and no base qualities were kept.

Receptors were amplified or captured by the immunoSEQ multiplex PCR assay. For the multiplex PCR, a mixture combining 60 forward primers for TCR Vbeta segments and 13 reverse primers for TCR Jbeta segments was used. The CDR3 region of rearranged TCR beta genes was amplified from genomic DNA with a multiplex PCR assay. On the Illumina HiSeq System, the amplified TCR beta libraries were sequenced as 87-base-pair reads. The original pipeline was this. A later analysis tallied roughly 78 million unique TCR beta chains across the 600 to 700 repertoires, and 10 million to 11 million of those chains were shared by two or more donors. To remove PCR and sequencing errors, raw reads were error-corrected and collapsed into unique sequences using a nearest-neighbor algorithm that merged closely related sequences. V, D and J gene segments were assigned by aligning CDR3 sequences to IMGT reference sequences. For a sequence to be retained, a match of at least six nucleotides was required to both a V gene segment and a J gene segment. Rearrangements were classified as productive when the CDR3 lacked stop codons and remained in frame with V and J, and all other rearrangements were classified as non-productive. CDR3 was defined according to IMGT convention as the region running from the second conserved V-encoded cysteine to the conserved J-encoded phenylalanine. The earlier analysis of fewer than 700 of the donors excluded sequences that lacked an unambiguous match to a single V gene segment. An earlier analysis of over 450 of the donors classified V segments as functional when productive rearrangements were above 56.7% and as segregating when the standard deviation between donors was above 5%. To diagnose cytomegalovirus status from the catalog of TCR beta chain sequences, a statistical classification framework was built. V and J gene assignment, in a later analysis, came from comparing TCR nucleotide sequences with IMGT/GENE-DB human TR gene sequences. Using the TCRdist pipeline, a later analysis assigned CDR3 sequences along with most-parsimonious VDJ recombination scenarios. In a later analysis, every TCR beta chain was defined by the combination of its CDR3 amino acid sequence and its V-gene family, and reads without a unique V-gene family were dropped. A later analysis removed 500 to 600 highly shared, low-generation-probability nucleotide sequences to deal with suspected cross-contamination and a sequencing artifact. A later analysis calculated a clonal expansion index for each public chain from normalized within-repertoire ranks of inferred template counts. In a later analysis, generation probabilities were computed with a VDJ recombination model fitted to out-of-frame rearrangements, and the resulting probabilities were checked against IGoR. In a later analysis, hypergeometric tests were used to score TCR-TCR, TCR-HLA and TCR-CMV co-occurrence, with a repertoire-size bias correction applied to TCR pairs. A later analysis estimated false discovery rates by permuting HLA or CMV assignments 20 times. In a later analysis, co-occurring TCRs were grouped using DBSCAN, and TCRdist sequence similarity was added for clustering within HLA-allele-positive subsets. For co-occurrence clustering, repertoires with fewer than 30,000 or more than 120,000 public chains were excluded, along with several repertoires with anomalous nucleotide sharing. The table was pulled from immuneACCESS by TCRdb, which kept in-frame rearrangements only. Such tables lose some clones; where checked, under half of the loss comes from unresolved V genes, and the rest has no known cause. The V and J calls and the clone size are those of that table, but D and trimming were determined from the DNA. This sample gives roughly 200,000 clones in total; 65% to 85% of them show up just once. The top ten clonotypes cover roughly 3% of the sample.

This sequence originates from a woman in her thirties in good health and CMV-seronegative. Input material: PBMCs.

The CDR3 region: CASSEGTGDGRQYF. The nucleotide sequence reads TGCGCCAGCAGTGAGGGGACAGGGGATGGGAGGCAGTACTTC. The V and J segments used are TRBV10-1 and TRBJ2-7; TRBD1 aligns with 10 central bases. The germline V end is reduced by 2 bases and the J end by 9 bases; junction bases left unmatched: 7. The CDR3 sequence holds 14 residues, the cysteine and phenylalanine included. The DNA shown is the 42-base CDR3, in frame from base 1. Looking up the germline V gene (reference sequence) yields CDR1 WNHNN and CDR2 SYGVQD.